Each of the 14 T cell receptor beta chains below was sequenced from the same sample in a study of OX40 agonist ivuxolimab in advanced cancers. Library preparation was by the immunoSEQ multiplex PCR assay. Held by TCRdb, this immuneACCESS table contains in-frame sequences only and omits some clones. Under half of the omission traces to an unresolved V gene where checked; the cause of the rest is unknown. The sample includes 20,000 to 25,000 clones, with more than 65% observed a single time. 25% to 30% of the sample comes from the top ten. Here the sequenced sample was CD4+ or CD8+ T cells sorted from blood, taken in a trial of the OX40 agonist ivuxolimab. The receptors come from an adult with an advanced solid tumor such as melanoma, head and neck, liver or kidney cancer.

The rearrangement uses TRBV25-1 and TRBJ2-5; 10 nucleotides agree with TRBD1. CDR1 and CDR2 (germline): MGHDK, SYGVNS. The CDR3 spans 15 residues. V lost 6 bases, J lost 5 bases, and 9 bases stayed unmatched. CDR3 DNA sequence: TGTGCCAGCAGCCCGGGACAGGGGCTGGGGGAGACCCAGTACTTC. Protein product: CASSPGQGLGETQYF.

This chain links TRBV10-1 with TRBJ2-1; TRBD2 agrees at 7 bases. V dropped 4 bases and J dropped 8; count of bases not matched to a gene: 5. The CDR3 covers 13 residues. Looked up from germline, CDR1 is WNHNN and CDR2 is SYGVQD (reference sequence). The CDR3, as DNA: TGCGCCAGCAGTGGCCGGACTAGTCATGAGCAGTTCTTC. This sequence encodes CASSGRTSHEQFF.

The chain combines TRBV11-3 with TRBJ2-7, with D hard to call. Trimming left V 0 bases short and J 2 bases short, with 14 bases between. This CDR3 comprises 16 residues. Germline CDR1 and CDR2: SGHNT and YENEEA. As DNA, the CDR3 is TGTGCCAGCAGCTTAGATCAGGCTCACCCCACCTACGAGCAGTACTTC. Its translation: CASSLDQAHPTYEQYF.

The J gene is TRBJ2-7, the V gene TRBV6-1; 7 bases line up with TRBD1. The CDR3 is 16 amino acids. Germline CDR1 reads MNHNS; CDR2 reads SASEGT. V lost 2 bases, J lost 3 bases, and 10 bases stayed unmatched. The CDR3 bases are TGTGCCAGCAGTGAATGGGTGTGGGGACAGTACTACGAGCAGTACTTC. Its protein product is CASSEWVWGQYYEQYF.

The V call is TRBV28, the J call TRBJ2-6; D remains ambiguous. CDR3 length: 15 residues. CDR1 is MDHEN, CDR2 SYDVKM, per germline. The V end lost 6 bases, the J end lost 0 bases, and 9 bases lay between the germline ends. This chain's CDR3 is CASSSRPSGANVLTF. The CDR3 coding sequence is TGTGCCAGCAGCTCCCGGCCCTCTGGGGCCAACGTCCTGACTTTC.

A single count supports this clone. The genes are TRBV5-1 and TRBJ2-7; the match to TRBD1 covers 8 bases. This CDR3 contains 15 residues. Trimming took 3 bases from V and 2 from J; bases not matched to a gene: 7. Germline values: CDR1 SGHRS, CDR2 YFSETQ. The CDR3 DNA follows: TGCGCCAGCAGCTGGACTCAGGGACAGGCCTACGAGCAGTACTTC. It specifies CASSWTQGQAYEQYF.

A few counts support this clone. The gene calls are TRBV4-2 and TRBJ2-1; TRBD2 aligns across 8 bases. The CDR3 is 17 residues long. Losses at the gene ends were 0 bases for V and 8 bases for J; bases not matched to a gene: 12. Germline V gives CDR1 LGHNA, CDR2 YNFKEQ. The CDR3 here is CASSQEIGTGGWDEQFF. The DNA for the CDR3 is TGTGCCAGCAGCCAAGAAATTGGAACGGGAGGGTGGGATGAGCAGTTCTTC.

The chain combines TRBV29-1 with TRBJ2-5; 10 bases match TRBD2. This CDR3 comprises 17 residues. V trimming: 4 bases; J trimming: 3 bases; junction bases outside the gene matches: 14. CDR1 is SQVTM, CDR2 ANQGSEA, per germline. Here the CDR3 reads CSVVPPWGLAGEETQYF. CDR3 nucleotides: TGCAGCGTTGTACCACCCTGGGGGCTAGCGGGAGAAGAGACCCAGTACTTC.

V is TRBV19 and J is TRBJ1-1; possibly TRBD1 for D (5 bases). The CDR3 length is 13 residues. The germline gives CDR1 LNHDA, CDR2 SQIVND (reference sequence). V dropped 6 bases and J dropped 1 base, with 9 bases sitting between them. The CDR3 DNA follows: TGTGCCAGTAGCTCAGGGAAGAACACTGAAGCTTTCTTT. This sequence encodes CASSSGKNTEAFF.

The rearrangement uses TRBV7-9 and TRBJ2-4, with a possible D match to TRBD2 (5 bases). Trimming removed 2 bases at V and 4 bases at J, with 15 bases between. This CDR3 spans 16 amino acids. Germline V gives CDR1 SEHNR, CDR2 FQNEAQ (reference sequence). Here the CDR3 DNA reads TGTGCCAGCAGCTTAACACAGTATACGGGAAAAAACATTCAGTACTTC. This encodes CASSLTQYTGKNIQYF.

For the CDR3, the DNA is TGTGCCAGCAGCGTAGGACAGGGTATTGGGCAAGGCTACACCTTC. Translating gives CASSVGQGIGQGYTF. This rearrangement joins TRBV9 to TRBJ1-2, with 7 bases fitting TRBD1. Germline CDR1 SGDLS, CDR2 YYNGEE. CDR3 length: 15 amino acids. Trimming took 0 bases from V and 8 from J; bases not matched to a gene: 10.

This chain connects TRBV28 to TRBJ1-5, with D hard to call. Looked up from germline, CDR1 is MDHEN and CDR2 is SYDVKM. The V end lost 1 base, the J end lost 5 bases, and 9 bases lay between the germline ends. This CDR3 has 14 amino acids. The CDR3 DNA sequence: TGTGCCAGCAGTTTATTATCCTCGTATCAGCCCCAGCATTTT. Encoded protein: CASSLLSSYQPQHF.

This chain uses TRBV2 with TRBJ2-7, with D unresolved. The germline gives CDR1 SNHLY, CDR2 FYNNEI. The CDR3 loop spans 11 amino acids. Trimming took 7 bases from V and 9 from J, leaving 13 bases between them. The CDR3 bases are TGTGCCAGCAAGTTGGCGCCAACGCAGTACTTC. It codes for CASKLAPTQYF.

The chain uses TRBV7-8 and TRBJ2-6; unclear D gene. V was cut by 5 bases and J by 5 bases, with 22 bases left in between. Per germline, CDR1 SGHVS and CDR2 FQNEAQ. This CDR3 has 18 residues. CDR3 coding DNA: TGTGCCAGCAGCCCCGCTACGTTACCACAAAGTCGGGCCAACGTCCTGACTTTC. This gives the protein CASSPATLPQSRANVLTF. The full variable domain, completed using reference TRBV7-8 and TRBJ2-6, is GAGVSQSPRYKVAKRGQDVALRCDPISGHVSLFWYQQALGQGPEFLTYFQNEAQLDKSGLPSDRFFAERPEGSVSTLKIQRTQQEDSAVYLCASSPATLPQSRANVLTFGAGSRLTVL.